What follows are 2 T cell receptor beta chains derived from one specimen sequenced in a study of T cell responses to AZD1222 COVID-19 vaccine. This table comes from immunoSEQ multiplex PCR, and its TCRdb copy is limited to in-frame clones, with some not included. The sample lists around 73,000 clones, 89% occurring once. Material: peripheral blood, obtained 28 days after the second AZD1222 dose. These receptors all stem from an adult who received the AZD1222 COVID-19 vaccine.

The V call is TRBV7-2, the J call TRBJ2-3, with D maybe TRBD1 (6 bases). Germline V gene data show CDR1 as SGHTA and CDR2 as FQGNSA. The CDR3 has 15 amino acids. V lost 1 base and J 0 bases, leaving 8 bases between the germline ends. CDR3 sequence (DNA): TGTGCCAGCAGCTTAGGACAGGTTAGCACAGATACGCAGTATTTT. Translated: CASSLGQVSTDTQYF. Based on the CDR3 plus reference TRBV7-2 and TRBJ2-3, the full variable domain is GAGVSQSPSNKVTEKGKDVELRCDPISGHTALYWYRQSLGQGLEFLIYFQGNSAPDKSGLPSDRFSAERTGGSVSTLTIQRTQQEDSAVYLCASSLGQVSTDTQYFGPGTRLTVL.

J is TRBJ2-2 and V is TRBV5-4; 11 bases align to TRBD2. This CDR3 has 16 residues. Germline CDR1 reads SGHNT; CDR2 reads YYREEE (reference sequence). With V trimmed by 7 bases and J by 1 base, 6 bases remained unmatched. This CDR3 is CASYPSGRWNTGELFF. Here the CDR3 DNA reads TGTGCCAGCTATCCTAGCGGGAGGTGGAACACCGGGGAGCTGTTTTTT.